The T cell receptor (beta chain) described here comes from a study of blood T cell repertoires in COVID-19. This clone was counted a single time. Clones were read by immunoSEQ multiplex PCR, and TCRdb kept only the in-frame ones, dropping some. Here the sample spans about 100,000 clones, just under 85% being singletons. This receptor was taken from a man between 45 and 60 years old with active or convalescent COVID-19. Sequenced sample: peripheral blood.

Here the CDR3 DNA reads TGCAGTGCTAGTAACGGGGGGTACAATGAGCAGTTCTTC. Protein product: CSASNGGYNEQFF. The rearrangement joins TRBV20-1 to TRBJ2-1, with 7 positions matching TRBD2. The CDR3 is made up of 13 amino acids. V shed 3 bases, J shed 4 bases, and the junction held 3 bases outside the gene matches. Germline CDR1 and CDR2: DFQATT and SNEGSKA (reference sequence).